A single T cell receptor beta chain is shown here with its context. The sample comes from a study of cytomegalovirus exposure and HLA in healthy donors. Only in-frame clones appear in the TCRdb table, and some are missing; sequencing was by immunoSEQ multiplex PCR. The sample consists of about 130,000 clones, more than 70% of them appearing once. The CDR3 loop spans 14 amino acids. The germline CDR1 and CDR2 sequences are SGHTA and FQGNSA. Trimming took 4 bases from V and 1 from J, leaving 9 bases between them. The sequencing sample was made of PBMCs. The gene calls are TRBV7-2 and TRBJ2-3; TRBD2 is a possible D gene (6 bases). This receptor was identified in a man aged 25-45 years in good health and CMV-seronegative. The CDR3 loop is CASSSQRGTDTQYF. Written as DNA, the CDR3 is TGTGCCAGCAGCTCCCAGCGGGGCACAGATACGCAGTATTTT.